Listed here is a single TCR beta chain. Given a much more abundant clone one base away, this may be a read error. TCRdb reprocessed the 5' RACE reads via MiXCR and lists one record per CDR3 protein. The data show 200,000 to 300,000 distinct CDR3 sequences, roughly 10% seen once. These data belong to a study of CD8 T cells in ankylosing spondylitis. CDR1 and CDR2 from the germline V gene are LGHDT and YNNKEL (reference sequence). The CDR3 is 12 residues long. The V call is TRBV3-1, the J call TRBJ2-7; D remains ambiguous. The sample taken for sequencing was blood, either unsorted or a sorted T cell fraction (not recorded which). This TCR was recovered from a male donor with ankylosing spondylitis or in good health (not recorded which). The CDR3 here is CTSSQVRYEQYF. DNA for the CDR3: TGTACCAGCAGCCAAGTTCGGTACGAGCAGTACTTC.